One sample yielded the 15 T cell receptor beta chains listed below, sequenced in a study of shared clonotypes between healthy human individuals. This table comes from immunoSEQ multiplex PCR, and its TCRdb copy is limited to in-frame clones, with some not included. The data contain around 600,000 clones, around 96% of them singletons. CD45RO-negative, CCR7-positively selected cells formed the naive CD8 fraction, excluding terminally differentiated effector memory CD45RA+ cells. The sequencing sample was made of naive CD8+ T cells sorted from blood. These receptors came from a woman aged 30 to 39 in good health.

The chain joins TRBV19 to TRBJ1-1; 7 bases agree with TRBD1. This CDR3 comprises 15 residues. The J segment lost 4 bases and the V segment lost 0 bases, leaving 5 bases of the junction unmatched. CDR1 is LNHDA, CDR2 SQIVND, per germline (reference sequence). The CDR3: CASSIDPGGSTEAFF. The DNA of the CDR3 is TGTGCCAGTAGTATAGATCCAGGGGGGAGCACTGAAGCTTTCTTT.

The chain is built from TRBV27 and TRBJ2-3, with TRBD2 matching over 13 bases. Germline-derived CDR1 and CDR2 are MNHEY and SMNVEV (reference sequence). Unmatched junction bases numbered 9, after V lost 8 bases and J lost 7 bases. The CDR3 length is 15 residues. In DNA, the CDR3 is TGTGCCAGCCGTGATGGACTAGCGGGGGCTTATACGCAGTATTTT. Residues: CASRDGLAGAYTQYF.

The CDR3 sequence: CASSLDRTGTRITSEQYF. CDR3 DNA sequence: TGCGCCAGCAGCTTGGATCGGACAGGCACCCGAATTACCTCCGAGCAGTACTTC. The chain uses TRBV5-1 and TRBJ2-7, with 7 bases aligning to TRBD1. Germline V lookup: CDR1 SGHRS, CDR2 YFSETQ. Trimming removed 0 bases from V and 6 bases from J; junction bases left unmatched: 18. CDR3 length: 18 amino acids.

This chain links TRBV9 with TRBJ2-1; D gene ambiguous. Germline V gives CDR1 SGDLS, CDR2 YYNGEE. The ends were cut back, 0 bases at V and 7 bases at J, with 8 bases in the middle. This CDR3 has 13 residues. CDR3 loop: CASSVGFSNEQFF. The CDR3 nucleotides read TGTGCCAGCAGCGTAGGTTTCTCAAATGAGCAGTTCTTC.

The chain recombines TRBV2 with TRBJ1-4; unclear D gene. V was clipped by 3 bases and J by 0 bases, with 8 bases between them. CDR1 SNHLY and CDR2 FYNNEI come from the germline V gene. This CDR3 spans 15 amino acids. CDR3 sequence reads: CASSEWGATNEKLFF. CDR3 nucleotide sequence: TGTGCCAGCAGTGAGTGGGGAGCAACTAATGAAAAACTGTTTTTT.

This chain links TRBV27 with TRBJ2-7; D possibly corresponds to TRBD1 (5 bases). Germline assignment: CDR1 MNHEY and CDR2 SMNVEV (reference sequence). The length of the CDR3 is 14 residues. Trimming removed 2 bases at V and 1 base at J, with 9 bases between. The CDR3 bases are TGTGCCAGCAGTTTAAATCAGGGATCCTACGAGCAGTACTTC. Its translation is CASSLNQGSYEQYF.

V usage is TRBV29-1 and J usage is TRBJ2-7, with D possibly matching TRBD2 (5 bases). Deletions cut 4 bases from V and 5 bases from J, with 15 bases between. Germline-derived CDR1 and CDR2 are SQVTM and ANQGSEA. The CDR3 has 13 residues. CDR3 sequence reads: CSVVGEFYHEQYF. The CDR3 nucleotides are TGCAGCGTTGTTGGGGAGTTTTACCACGAGCAGTACTTC.

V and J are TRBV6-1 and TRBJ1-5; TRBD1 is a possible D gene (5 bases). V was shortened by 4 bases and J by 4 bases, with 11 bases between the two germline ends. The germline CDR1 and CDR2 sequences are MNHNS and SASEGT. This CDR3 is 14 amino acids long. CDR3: CASSVPGVNQPQHF. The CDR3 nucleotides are TGTGCCAGCAGTGTCCCGGGGGTGAATCAGCCCCAGCATTTT.

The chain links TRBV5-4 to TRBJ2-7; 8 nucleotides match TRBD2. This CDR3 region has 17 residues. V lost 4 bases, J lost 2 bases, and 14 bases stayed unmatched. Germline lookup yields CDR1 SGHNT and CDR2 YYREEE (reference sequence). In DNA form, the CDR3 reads TGTGCCAGCAGCACGCCGGGGGGCGGGAGGCGACCCTACGAGCAGTACTTC. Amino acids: CASSTPGGGRRPYEQYF.

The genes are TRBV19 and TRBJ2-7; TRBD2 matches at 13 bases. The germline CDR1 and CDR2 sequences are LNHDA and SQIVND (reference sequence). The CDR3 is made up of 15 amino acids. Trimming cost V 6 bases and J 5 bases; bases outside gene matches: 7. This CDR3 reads CASSYRTSGSHEQYF. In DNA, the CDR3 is TGTGCCAGTAGCTACCGGACTAGCGGGAGCCACGAGCAGTACTTC.

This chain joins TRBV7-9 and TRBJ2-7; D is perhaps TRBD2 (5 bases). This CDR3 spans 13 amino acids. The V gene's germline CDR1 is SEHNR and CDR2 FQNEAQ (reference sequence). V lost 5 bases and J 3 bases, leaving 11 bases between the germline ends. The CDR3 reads CASSPRESYEQYF. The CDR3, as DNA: TGTGCCAGCAGCCCACGGGAAAGCTACGAGCAGTACTTC.

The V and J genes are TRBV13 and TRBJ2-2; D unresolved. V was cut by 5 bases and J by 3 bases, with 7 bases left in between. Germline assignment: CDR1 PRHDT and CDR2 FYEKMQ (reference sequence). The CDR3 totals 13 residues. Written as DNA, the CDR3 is TGTGCCAGCAGCCCAAAATACACCGGGGAGCTGTTTTTT. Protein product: CASSPKYTGELFF.

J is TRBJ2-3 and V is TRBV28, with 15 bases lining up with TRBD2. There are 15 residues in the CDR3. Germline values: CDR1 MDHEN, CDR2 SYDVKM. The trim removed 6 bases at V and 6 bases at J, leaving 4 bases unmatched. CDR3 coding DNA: TGTGCCAGCAGCAAGGGGACTAGCGGGGGGGATACGCAGTATTTT. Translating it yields CASSKGTSGGDTQYF.

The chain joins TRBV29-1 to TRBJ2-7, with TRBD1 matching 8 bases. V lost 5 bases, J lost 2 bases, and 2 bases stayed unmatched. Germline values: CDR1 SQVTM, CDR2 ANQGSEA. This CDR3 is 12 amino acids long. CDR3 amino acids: CSVTGGPYEQYF. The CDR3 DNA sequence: TGCAGCGTTACAGGGGGACCCTACGAGCAGTACTTC.

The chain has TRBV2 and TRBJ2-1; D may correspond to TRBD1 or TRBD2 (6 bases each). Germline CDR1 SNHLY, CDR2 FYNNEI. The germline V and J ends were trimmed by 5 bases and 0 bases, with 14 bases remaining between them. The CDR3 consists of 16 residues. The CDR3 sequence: CASSRGASSSYNEQFF. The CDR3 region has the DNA TGTGCCAGCAGTAGGGGGGCTTCAAGCTCCTACAATGAGCAGTTCTTC. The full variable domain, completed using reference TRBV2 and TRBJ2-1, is EPEVTQTPSHQVTQMGQEVILRCVPISNHLYFYWYRQILGQKVEFLVSFYNNEISEKSEIFDDQFSVERPDGSNFTLKIRSTKLEDSAMYFCASSRGASSSYNEQFFGPGTRLTVL.